One and the same sample provided the 13 T cell receptor beta chains below, sequenced in a study of beta chain features in type 1 diabetes. No antigen has been identified for these receptors. The investigators reverse transcribed all of the isolated RNA, so they sequenced expressed TCRB transcripts. Some clones are missing from TCRdb's copy, which holds only in-frame ones; the method was immunoSEQ multiplex PCR. Here the sample spans just under 150,000 clones, approximately 13% being singletons. General study points: Shorter TCRB CDR3s, moderately but significantly so, marked every one of the four CD4+ subsets in Type 1 diabetes patients.

The sequenced material came from central memory CD4+ T cells from blood. Receptors originate from a man aged 18 to 29 with type 1 diabetes.

The chain couples TRBV30 to TRBJ1-2; no clear D. CDR1 GTSNPN and CDR2 SVGIG come from the germline V gene (reference sequence). Trimming pared 1 base from V and 3 bases from J, leaving 3 bases between. The CDR3 runs 11 residues. CDR3 sequence: CAWSGYYGYTF. CDR3 in DNA: TGTGCCTGGAGTGGTTACTATGGCTACACCTTC.

The sample holds a few counts of this clone. V gene TRBV5-1 combines with J gene TRBJ2-6; D is unclear. V lost 7 bases, J lost 0 bases, and 8 bases lay in between. This CDR3 region has 14 residues. Germline lookup yields CDR1 SGHRS and CDR2 YFSETQ. The CDR3 reads CASRTTSGANVLTF. Written as DNA, the CDR3 is TGCGCCAGCCGGACCACCTCTGGGGCCAACGTCCTGACTTTC.

The chain joins TRBV7-9 to TRBJ1-6; D remains unclear. From germline, CDR1 is SEHNR and CDR2 FQNEAQ (reference sequence). CDR3 size: 13 residues. V gave up 4 bases and J gave up 15 bases, with 16 bases separating them. This chain's CDR3 is CASSSPVGSSLHF. As DNA, the CDR3 is TGTGCCAGCAGCTCCCCGGTAGGGTCAAGCCTCCACTTT.

The chain links TRBV30 to TRBJ2-5, with unresolved D. Germline V gene data show CDR1 as GTSNPN and CDR2 as SVGIG (reference sequence). The CDR3 spans 14 residues. The germline V and J ends were trimmed by 0 bases and 4 bases, with 12 bases remaining between them. DNA of the CDR3: TGTGCCTGGAGTGTAAGGACGCGACGAGAGACCCAGTACTTC. It codes for CAWSVRTRRETQYF.

Many counts were recorded for this clone. The chain employs TRBV28 and TRBJ2-4; D ambiguous. Trimming took 6 bases from V and 2 from J, leaving 14 bases between them. CDR1 is MDHEN, CDR2 SYDVKM, per germline. The CDR3 totals 15 residues. The CDR3 bases are TGTGCCAGCAGCCCATTTAGTAGTTCCAAAAACATTCAGTACTTC. Protein product: CASSPFSSSKNIQYF.

V usage is TRBV29-1 and J usage is TRBJ2-5; TRBD2 might be the D (7 bases). The CDR3 has 14 amino acids. The V gene lost 7 bases and the J gene lost 0 bases, with 15 bases spanning the gap. The germline CDR1 and CDR2 sequences are SQVTM and ANQGSEA. The CDR3, as DNA: TGCAGCGCCCGGGGGGCAGGCTACCAAGAGACCCAGTACTTC. This gives the protein CSARGAGYQETQYF. Based on the CDR3 plus reference TRBV29-1 and TRBJ2-5, the full variable domain is SAVISQKPSRDICQRGTSLTIQCQVDSQVTMMFWYRQQPGQSLTLIATANQGSEATYESGFVIDKFPISRPNLTFSTLTVSNMSPEDSSIYLCSARGAGYQETQYFGPGTRLLVL.

This clone has a count of ten or more. V usage is TRBV6-1 and J usage is TRBJ2-7; tentative D call: TRBD1 (6 bases). CDR1 and CDR2 from the germline V gene are MNHNS and SASEGT. The CDR3 covers 15 residues. The V end was cut by 7 bases, the J end by 0 bases, with 16 bases between. CDR3: CASNDPRGSSYEQYF. The CDR3, as DNA: TGTGCCAGCAACGACCCGAGGGGGAGCTCCTACGAGCAGTACTTC.

This clone was counted a few times. CDR3 residues: CASSQDRSTDTQYF. The CDR3 DNA reads TGCGCCAGCAGCCAGGACAGGAGCACAGATACGCAGTATTTT. The rearrangement links TRBV4-1 to TRBJ2-3; 7 nucleotides line up with TRBD1. CDR1 and CDR2 (germline): MGHRA, YSYEKL. The CDR3 length is 14 residues. V shed 3 bases, J shed 0 bases, and the junction held 0 bases outside the gene matches.

This clone was observed a handful of times. The genes are TRBV2 and TRBJ2-7, with D maybe TRBD1 (6 bases). Germline CDR1 SNHLY, CDR2 FYNNEI. CDR3 size: 14 residues. The V end was cut by 7 bases, the J end by 1 base, with 14 bases between. The DNA of the CDR3 is TGTGCCAGCACCAGGGACACTCTTTCCTACGAGCAGTACTTC. This codes for CASTRDTLSYEQYF.

The table lists this clone with a few counts. Its ends do not fully match the called genes, so a read error is possible. Other DNA sequences in the same sample also yield this CDR3. V gene TRBV2 combines with J gene TRBJ2-5; D is unclear. Germline assignment: CDR1 SNHLY and CDR2 FYNNEI. The CDR3 sequence is 15 residues long. CDR3 sequence (DNA): TGTGCCAGCAGTGGTCTCCGGACCTACCAGGAGACCCAGTACTTC. Amino acids: CASSGLRTYQETQYF.

This clone was found many times. V and J are TRBV7-9 and TRBJ2-5; the D gene is possibly TRBD1 (6 bases). Germline assignment: CDR1 SEHNR and CDR2 FQNEAQ (reference sequence). V dropped 5 bases and J dropped 5 bases, with 12 bases sitting between them. This CDR3 contains 13 residues. Here the CDR3 reads CASSPQGVETQYF. The CDR3 bases are TGTGCCAGCAGCCCACAGGGCGTGGAGACCCAGTACTTC.

V is TRBV5-4 and J is TRBJ1-1; D is ambiguous. The CDR3 runs to 14 residues. Trimming took off 4 bases at V and 5 bases at J, with 15 bases between the two ends. Germline V gives CDR1 SGHNT, CDR2 YYREEE (reference sequence). The CDR3 reads CASSPGGGRTEAFF. CDR3 DNA sequence: TGTGCCAGCAGCCCAGGTGGAGGGCGTACTGAAGCTTTCTTT.

This clone has ten or more counts. The CDR3 nucleotides are TGTGCCAGCAGCAAAGCGCGGGACAGGCCCAGCCCCCAAGAGACCCAGTACTTC. Its protein product is CASSKARDRPSPQETQYF. The chain couples TRBV21-1 to TRBJ2-5; the listed D gene, TRBD1, was not tested against the DNA. TRBV21-1 is annotated as a pseudogene. This CDR3 comprises 18 residues.